The T cell receptor (beta chain) under discussion was sequenced for a study of T cell repertoires in cytomegalovirus infection. Study background: The authors relied on CMV epitopes, both recently identified HLA-C-restricted and well-studied HLA-B-restricted.

Study-wide points: Accumulated public TCR beta family frequency recognized individuals carrying CMV together with the relevant HLA. The ex vivo response was dominated by HLA-C-restricted CMV-specific TCR beta clonotypes.

Points on this clonotype: The antigen remains unidentified.

The CDR3 spans 15 residues. CDR1 LNHDA and CDR2 SQIVND come from the germline V gene (reference sequence). Trimming took 3 bases from V and 1 from J, leaving 10 bases between them. TCRdb used MiXCR to reprocess the reads, holding one entry per CDR3 protein. The table includes 250,000 to 400,000 distinct CDR3 sequences, 25% detected once. This receptor was obtained from a human donor in good health (CMV status not recorded). Some clones in this sample may be carry-over from other donors' samples. J is TRBJ1-5 and V is TRBV19; D is undetermined. The input for sequencing was cultured PBMCs, taken from culture after CMV antigen stimulation. CDR3 amino acids: CASSMGRRSNQPQHF. The CDR3 region has the DNA TGTGCCAGTAGTATGGGGAGGAGGAGCAATCAGCCCCAGCATTTT.